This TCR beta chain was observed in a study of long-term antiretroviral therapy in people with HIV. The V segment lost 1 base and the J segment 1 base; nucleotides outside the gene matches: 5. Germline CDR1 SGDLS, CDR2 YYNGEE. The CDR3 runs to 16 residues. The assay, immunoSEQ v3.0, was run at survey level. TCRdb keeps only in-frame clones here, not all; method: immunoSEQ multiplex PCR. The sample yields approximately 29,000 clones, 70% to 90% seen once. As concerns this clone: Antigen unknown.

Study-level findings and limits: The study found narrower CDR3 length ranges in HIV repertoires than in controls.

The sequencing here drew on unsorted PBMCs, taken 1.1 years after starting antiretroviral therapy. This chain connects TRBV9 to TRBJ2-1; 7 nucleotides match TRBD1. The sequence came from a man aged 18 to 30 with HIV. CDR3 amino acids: CASSVQGVGSYNEQFF. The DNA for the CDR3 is TGTGCCAGCAGCGTACAGGGGGTCGGTTCCTACAATGAGCAGTTCTTC.